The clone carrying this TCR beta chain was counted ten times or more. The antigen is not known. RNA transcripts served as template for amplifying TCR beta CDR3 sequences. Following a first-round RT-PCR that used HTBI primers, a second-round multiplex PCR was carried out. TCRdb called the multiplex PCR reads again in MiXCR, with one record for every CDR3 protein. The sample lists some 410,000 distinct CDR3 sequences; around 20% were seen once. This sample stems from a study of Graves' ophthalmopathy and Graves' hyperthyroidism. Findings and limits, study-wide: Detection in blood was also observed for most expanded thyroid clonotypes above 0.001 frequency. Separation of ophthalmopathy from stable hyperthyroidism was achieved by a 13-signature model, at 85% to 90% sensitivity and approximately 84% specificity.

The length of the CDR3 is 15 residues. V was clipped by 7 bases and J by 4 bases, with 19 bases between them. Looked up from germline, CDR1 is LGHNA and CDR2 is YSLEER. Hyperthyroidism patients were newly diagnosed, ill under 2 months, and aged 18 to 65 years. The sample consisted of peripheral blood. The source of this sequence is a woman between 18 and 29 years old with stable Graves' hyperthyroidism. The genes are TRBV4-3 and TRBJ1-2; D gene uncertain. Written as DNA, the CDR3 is TGCGCCAGCACCCATATTGTCGGAGATTCCTATGGCTACACCTTC. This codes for CASTHIVGDSYGYTF.